A single sample is the source of the 18 T cell receptor beta chains below, sequenced in a study of T cell changes during pregnancy in multiple sclerosis. Profiled with immunoSEQ multiplex PCR; TCRdb holds only in-frame clones, not every one. Of 8,500 to 13,000 clones in the sample, roughly 89% were seen once. Material: CD8+ T cells from peripheral blood mononuclear cells, obtained in the first trimester of pregnancy. Receptors originate from a female donor in good health, enrolled as a control in a pregnancy study.

V is TRBV14 and J is TRBJ2-3; 8 bases are a match to TRBD2. Germline V gene sequence: CDR1 SGHDN, CDR2 FVKESK. V was pared by 4 bases and J by 1 base, with 13 bases of the junction left unmatched. This CDR3 region has 18 residues. The CDR3 sequence is CASSPAKVAGSGTDTQYF. The CDR3 DNA sequence: TGTGCCAGCAGCCCGGCAAAGGTAGCGGGGTCTGGCACAGATACGCAGTATTTT.

The table lists this clone with a count of one. This chain uses TRBV4-2 with TRBJ1-2; D possibly corresponds to TRBD1 (5 bases). From germline, CDR1 is LGHNA and CDR2 YNFKEQ. Trimming pared 0 bases from V and 2 bases from J, leaving 13 bases between. The CDR3 contains 16 residues. In DNA, the CDR3 is TGTGCCAGCAGCCAAGAGGTATCGGGGGAGAACTATGGCTACACCTTC. It is translated as CASSQEVSGENYGYTF.

With regard to this clone: Other DNA sequences in this specimen translate into the identical CDR3. This rearrangement joins TRBV6-4 to TRBJ2-1, with 10 nucleotides matching TRBD2. The germline V gene encodes CDR1 MRHNA and CDR2 SNTAGT. V lost 0 bases, J lost 5 bases, and 1 base stayed unmatched. CDR3 size: 15 residues. CDR3 nucleotide sequence: TGTGCCAGCAGTGACTCAGCGGGGGGGAACAATGAGCAGTTCTTC. It codes for CASSDSAGGNNEQFF.

The V and J genes are TRBV4-1 and TRBJ2-3; the D gene is possibly TRBD1 (7 bases). This CDR3 has 15 residues. CDR1 is MGHRA and CDR2 is YSYEKL in the germline V gene. The V gene lost 4 bases and the J gene lost 2 bases, with 13 bases spanning the gap. The chain's CDR3 is CASSPRGANTDTQYF. For the CDR3, the DNA is TGCGCCAGCAGCCCCAGGGGGGCAAACACAGATACGCAGTATTTT.

J is TRBJ2-7 and V is TRBV6-1, with D possibly TRBD1 on 6 matching bases. Germline loops: CDR1 MNHNS, CDR2 SASEGT. With 5 bases removed from V and 2 bases from J, the gap between germline ends came to 13 bases. CDR3 length: 14 amino acids. The CDR3 protein is CASSLTGLTYEQYF. CDR3 nucleotides: TGTGCCAGCAGTTTGACAGGACTTACCTACGAGCAGTACTTC.

J is TRBJ2-5 and V is TRBV7-9; D call uncertain. The end of the DNA is better explained by TRBJ2-7, so the J call may be wrong. The CDR3 contains 11 residues. From germline, CDR1 is SEHNR and CDR2 FQNEAQ (reference sequence). Here the CDR3 DNA reads TGTGCCAGCAGCCTGGACTACGAGCAGTACTTC. Protein: CASSLDYEQYF.

As DNA, the CDR3 is TGCGCCAGCAGCCAAGACCATCTAGCGGGGGGACTAGGGGATACGCAGTATTTT. Protein sequence: CASSQDHLAGGLGDTQYF. The chain recombines TRBV4-3 with TRBJ2-3; 11 bases match TRBD2. V lost 0 bases, J lost 6 bases, and 11 bases stayed unmatched. This CDR3 is built from 18 residues. Germline V gene data show CDR1 as LGHNA and CDR2 as YSLEER.

This clone came up a few times. V usage is TRBV7-8 and J usage is TRBJ1-1, with D perhaps TRBD1 (5 bases). Germline V gene sequence: CDR1 SGHVS, CDR2 FQNEAQ. The CDR3 sequence is 14 residues long. V lost 3 bases, J lost 1 base, and 9 bases lay in between. The CDR3: CASSLAQGNTEAFF. For the CDR3, the DNA is TGTGCCAGCAGCTTGGCGCAGGGGAACACTGAAGCTTTCTTT.

This sequence joins TRBV19 and TRBJ2-1; a possible D gene is TRBD1 (6 bases). Germline-derived CDR1 and CDR2 are LNHDA and SQIVND (reference sequence). CDR3 length equals 15 residues. V was pared by 3 bases and J by 3 bases, with 12 bases between. The DNA of the CDR3 is TGTGCCAGTAGTATTCCGCAGGGGCGCTACAATGAGCAGTTCTTC. It is translated as CASSIPQGRYNEQFF.

The chain couples TRBV27 to TRBJ2-2, with 11 bases aligning to TRBD2. Trimming took 3 bases from V and 0 from J; bases not matched to a gene: 6. Germline V lookup: CDR1 MNHEY, CDR2 SMNVEV (reference sequence). This CDR3 contains 18 residues. CDR3 loop: CASSFPTSGGPNTGELFF. As DNA, the CDR3 is TGTGCCAGCAGTTTCCCAACTAGCGGGGGCCCGAACACCGGGGAGCTGTTTTTT.

In its sample, this clone ranks as medium-sized. The V and J genes are TRBV5-8 and TRBJ1-1; D not certain. Per the germline V gene, CDR1 is SGHTS and CDR2 is YDEGEE. The CDR3 contains 13 residues. Trimming removed 2 bases from V and 1 base from J, with 6 bases in between. The CDR3 nucleotides are TGTGCCAGCAGCTTCCCCCAGAACACTGAAGCTTTCTTT. Translating gives CASSFPQNTEAFF.

This chain uses TRBV2 with TRBJ2-1; D is perhaps TRBD2 (6 bases). Germline V lookup: CDR1 SNHLY, CDR2 FYNNEI. V dropped 6 bases and J dropped 0 bases, with 12 bases sitting between them. The CDR3 length is 15 residues. The CDR3 spells CASRRGLTSYNEQFF. The CDR3 coding sequence is TGTGCCAGCAGGCGGGGACTTACCTCCTACAATGAGCAGTTCTTC.

The chain employs TRBV19 and TRBJ2-7; the D gene is possibly TRBD2 (6 bases). V was trimmed by 5 bases and J by 9 bases, leaving 17 bases between them. Per the germline V gene, CDR1 is LNHDA and CDR2 is SQIVND (reference sequence). The CDR3 sequence is 13 residues long. Written as DNA, the CDR3 is TGTGCCAGTAGTTCCGGCGGAGGGCTTTTGCAGTACTTC. Protein product: CASSSGGGLLQYF.

The chain combines TRBV4-2 with TRBJ1-3; D is undetermined. The V and J ends lost 0 bases and 2 bases respectively, with 11 bases between them. This CDR3 contains 16 residues. Germline CDR1 is LGHNA and CDR2 is YNFKEQ. The CDR3 region is CASSQEEEIAGNTIYF. CDR3 nucleotide sequence: TGTGCCAGCAGCCAAGAAGAGGAAATCGCTGGAAACACCATATATTTT.

Written as DNA, the CDR3 is TGTGCCAGCAGCTCCCCTAGGACTAGCGGAAGCACAGATACGCAGTATTTT. Protein product: CASSSPRTSGSTDTQYF. The chain recombines TRBV7-9 with TRBJ2-3; TRBD2 matches 10 bases. Germline-derived CDR1 and CDR2 are SEHNR and FQNEAQ (reference sequence). CDR3 size: 17 residues. Trimming at V came to 4 bases and at J to 0 bases, leaving 7 bases not matched to a gene.

The V and J genes are TRBV10-3 and TRBJ2-1, with D tentatively TRBD1 (6 bases). With 0 bases removed from V and 8 bases from J, the gap between germline ends came to 11 bases. The CDR3 consists of 14 residues. CDR1 and CDR2 from the germline V gene are ENHRY and SYGVKD. DNA for the CDR3: TGTGCCATCAGTGAGTCGGCAGGGGTGGATGAGCAGTTCTTC. Protein product: CAISESAGVDEQFF.

The rearrangement joins TRBV11-2 to TRBJ1-6, with D hard to call. This CDR3 contains 16 residues. Deletions cut 2 bases from V and 0 bases from J, with 8 bases between. Germline V lookup: CDR1 SGHAT, CDR2 FQNNGV. The CDR3 coding sequence is TGTGCCAGCAGCTTAATCCGAGTCTCCTATAATTCACCCCTCCACTTT. Residues: CASSLIRVSYNSPLHF. Full variable domain (rest looked up from reference TRBV11-2 and TRBJ1-6): EAGVAQSPRYKIIEKRQSVAFWCNPISGHATLYWYQQILGQGPKLLIQFQNNGVVDDSQLPKDRFSAERLKGVDSTLKIQPAKLEDSAVYLCASSLIRVSYNSPLHFGNGTRLTVT.

In its sample, this clone is medium-sized. The chain employs TRBV19 and TRBJ1-5; the D gene is possibly TRBD1 (6 bases). V was clipped by 0 bases and J by 3 bases, with 15 bases between them. This CDR3 contains 17 residues. Per the germline V gene, CDR1 is LNHDA and CDR2 is SQIVND (reference sequence). For the CDR3, the DNA is TGTGCCAGTAGTATAGAGGACGGGGGGCACAACAATCAGCCCCAGCATTTT. This codes for CASSIEDGGHNNQPQHF.